Listed here are 3 T cell receptor beta chains from one sample, sequenced in a study of T-cell memory formation after mild COVID-19 (dated by TCRdb to the early 2020s). Receptor amplification or capture employed 5' RACE. Sequencing was carried out with an Illumina NovaSeq 6000. In TCRdb, the public reads were trimmed at Q25 with fastp and aligned with MiXCR, with productive beta chains retained. Each record represents a unique CDR3 protein, reported with the most common genes and DNA among its rows. In all, the sample holds just over 150,000 distinct CDR3 sequences, and less than 40% of those were seen once. Jointly, the top ten make up more than 10% of the sample. What was sequenced was PBMCs or a T cell subset sorted from them (not recorded which). These receptors were obtained from an adult woman who had mild COVID-19 (a few samples of this study predate the infection). The sample titles of this study are shuffled in the database, so cell type and time point are left out; the donor was told from shared clones.

The table lists this clonotype with a few counts. The chain employs TRBV7-2 and TRBJ2-1; 12 nucleotides agree with TRBD2. The CDR3 extends over 22 amino acids. V dropped 2 bases and J dropped 3; count of bases not matched to a gene: 20. CDR1 and CDR2 (germline): SGHTA, FQGNSA. The CDR3 loop reads CASSLQFQGLAGGPGIYNEQFF. The CDR3 DNA is TGTGCCAGCAGCTTACAATTTCAGGGTCTAGCGGGAGGGCCTGGAATCTACAATGAGCAGTTCTTC. Looking up the rest from reference TRBV7-2 and TRBJ2-1 gives the full variable domain: GAGVSQSPSNKVTEKGKDVELRCDPISGHTALYWYRQSLGQGLEFLIYFQGNSAPDKSGLPSDRFSAERTGGSVSTLTIQRTQQEDSAVYLCASSLQFQGLAGGPGIYNEQFFGPGTRLTVL.

In this sample, this clonotype turned up a few times. CDR3 nucleotides: TGTGCCAGCAGCTTACTCCCTAGCTCCTACAATGAGCAGTTCTTC. It yields the protein CASSLLPSSYNEQFF. V gene TRBV7-3 combines with J gene TRBJ2-1, with D unresolved. V lost 2 bases to trimming and J lost 0 bases, with 8 bases between them. The CDR3 totals 15 residues. The V gene's germline CDR1 is SGHTA and CDR2 FQGTGA.

This chain connects TRBV24-1 to TRBJ2-1, with a possible D match to TRBD2 (5 bases). V was trimmed by 9 bases and J by 9 bases, leaving 14 bases between them. Germline V gene lookup returns CDR1 KGHDR and CDR2 SFDVKD. The CDR3 loop spans 12 amino acids. The CDR3 DNA reads TGTGCCACCTCACGGGGAGTCGGTGAGCAGTTCTTC. Translating it yields CATSRGVGEQFF.